One and the same sample provided the 14 T cell receptor beta chains below, sequenced in a study of CD8+CD57+ T cells in acquired aplastic anemia. TCR beta VDJ combinations and CDR3 sequences were profiled from genomic DNA. TCRdb processed the reads anew with MiXCR; each CDR3 protein has one entry. In the table there are under 200,000 distinct CDR3 sequences, roughly 64% of which are singletons. Sequenced: sorted CD4+, CD8+, or CD8+CD57+ T cells (not recorded which) from PBMCs. These receptors were collected from a human donor with severe aplastic anemia or a healthy control (not recorded which).

This clonotype was observed at least ten times. The genes are TRBV7-9 and TRBJ2-7; D might be TRBD2 (6 bases). This CDR3 region has 14 residues. In germline, CDR1 is SEHNR, CDR2 FQNEAQ (reference sequence). V gave up 1 base and J gave up 4 bases, with 11 bases separating them. DNA of the CDR3: TGTGCCAGCAGCTTAGAGAACCGGGAGTACGAGCAGTACTTC. This translates into CASSLENREYEQYF.

The sample holds many counts of this clonotype. The rearrangement links TRBV25-1 to TRBJ2-1, with 11 bases matching TRBD2. This CDR3 has 20 amino acids. Looked up from germline, CDR1 is MGHDK and CDR2 is SYGVNS. The V segment lost 4 bases and the J segment 0 bases; nucleotides outside the gene matches: 14. This CDR3 is CASSAPSGGRYPSSYNEQFF. Written as DNA, the CDR3 is TGTGCCAGCAGTGCGCCTAGCGGGGGGCGCTACCCCAGCTCCTACAATGAGCAGTTCTTC.

This clonotype has at least ten counts. The rearrangement uses TRBV5-1 and TRBJ2-7; TRBD2 is a possible D gene (5 bases). The V gene's germline CDR1 is SGHRS and CDR2 YFSETQ. V lost 1 base and J 3 bases, leaving 14 bases between the germline ends. The CDR3 consists of 15 residues. CDR3: CASSLQQGGLYEQYF. In DNA, the CDR3 is TGCGCCAGCAGCTTGCAACAAGGAGGCCTCTACGAGCAGTACTTC.

This chain joins TRBV29-1 and TRBJ2-7; TRBD1 might be the D (6 bases). CDR1 and CDR2 from the germline V gene are SQVTM and ANQGSEA. V gave up 8 bases and J gave up 5 bases, with 16 bases separating them. CDR3 length: 12 amino acids. CDR3 in DNA: TGCAGCAGTGCCGACAGGCTCAACGAGCAGTACTTC. This sequence encodes CSSADRLNEQYF.

The sample holds many counts of this clonotype. The chain recombines TRBV4-1 with TRBJ2-1; D is perhaps TRBD1 (6 bases). There are 14 residues in the CDR3. Germline V lookup: CDR1 MGHRA, CDR2 YSYEKL. The ends were cut back, 6 bases at V and 5 bases at J, with 14 bases in the middle. As DNA, the CDR3 is TGCGCCAGCAGATGGGGGCTCGGCCACAATGAGCAGTTCTTC. Translating it yields CASRWGLGHNEQFF.

This clonotype was detected only once. The rearrangement links TRBV7-9 to TRBJ2-3; D possibly matches TRBD1 or TRBD2 (6 bases each). This CDR3 contains 14 residues. Trimming took off 5 bases at V and 6 bases at J, with 15 bases between the two ends. Germline loops: CDR1 SEHNR, CDR2 FQNEAQ (reference sequence). The CDR3 bases are TGTGCCAGCAGCCCCGATACAGGGAGGGATACGCAGTATTTT. Protein sequence: CASSPDTGRDTQYF.

V and J are TRBV20-1 and TRBJ1-6, with D uncertain. The CDR3 loop spans 11 amino acids. Germline V gives CDR1 DFQATT, CDR2 SNEGSKA (reference sequence). Trimming shortened V by 3 bases and J by 14 bases, and 11 bases separated the two germline ends. The CDR3 nucleotides are TGCAGTGCTAGGGACGGCCTCACCCTCCACTTT. Translated, it gives CSARDGLTLHF.

Note on this clonotype: Since a much larger clone is just one base distant, this may be a read error. The CDR3 spells CASSLGLEGGFQETQYF. CDR3 in DNA: TGTGCCAGCAGCTTAGGACTAGAGGGGGGATTCCAAGAGACCCAGTACTTC. The chain has TRBV7-8 and TRBJ2-5; possibly TRBD1 or TRBD2 for D (6 bases each). Trimming cost V 1 base and J 1 base, with 16 bases left between them. CDR3 length: 17 amino acids. Germline V gene sequence: CDR1 SGHVS, CDR2 FQNEAQ.

This clonotype came up a few times. The chain couples TRBV29-1 to TRBJ2-6, with D perhaps matching TRBD2 (5 bases). Germline assignment: CDR1 SQVTM and CDR2 ANQGSEA. The ends were cut back, 3 bases at V and 4 bases at J, with 13 bases in the middle. The CDR3 contains 15 residues. The CDR3 DNA is TGCAGCGTTGAGAGGGCGATTAGAGGGGCCAACGTCCTGACTTTC. Protein product: CSVERAIRGANVLTF.

In this sample, this clonotype turned up once. Lacking the conserved final phenylalanine or tryptophan, this CDR3 likely reflects a read error. The V and J genes are TRBV9 and TRBJ1-1; D is unclear. The CDR3 is made up of 12 amino acids. Per the germline V gene, CDR1 is SGDLS and CDR2 is YYNGEE. CDR3 coding DNA: TGTGCCAGCAGCGGGTGGAACACCGAAGCTTTCCTT. Residues: CASSGWNTEAFL.

This clonotype was recorded at least ten times. The V and J genes are TRBV6-5 and TRBJ1-2; D ambiguous. CDR1 MNHEY and CDR2 SVGAGI come from the germline V gene. V lost 0 bases and J 7 bases, leaving 18 bases between the germline ends. The CDR3 is 16 residues long. CDR3 sequence (DNA): TGTGCCAGCAGTTACTCACCCCCTCGGGGAGATGGTGGCTACACCTTC. Translated, it gives CASSYSPPRGDGGYTF.

The table lists this clonotype with a few counts. This chain uses TRBV20-1 with TRBJ1-6, with D hard to call. This CDR3 spans 10 amino acids. V lost 3 bases, J lost 14 bases, and 8 bases lay in between. The V gene's germline CDR1 is DFQATT and CDR2 SNEGSKA (reference sequence). CDR3 region: CSARETTLHF. The CDR3 DNA reads as TGCAGTGCTAGGGAGACCACCCTCCACTTT.

This clonotype was recorded many times. V gene TRBV5-6 combines with J gene TRBJ2-3, with D hard to call. CDR1 and CDR2 from the germline V gene are SGHDT and YYEEEE. The CDR3 extends over 14 amino acids. V lost 1 base to trimming and J lost 6 bases, with 12 bases between them. As DNA, the CDR3 is TGTGCCAGCAGCTTGTGGCCAAACGAGGATACGCAGTATTTT. It is translated as CASSLWPNEDTQYF.

The chain has TRBV29-1 and TRBJ2-1; unclear D gene. CDR3 length: 10 residues. V was shortened by 4 bases and J by 12 bases, with 10 bases between the two germline ends. The germline V gene has CDR1 SQVTM and CDR2 ANQGSEA. Here the CDR3 DNA reads TGCAGCGTTGTGGGCTCCTGGCAGTTCTTC. This encodes CSVVGSWQFF.